The clone carrying this T cell receptor beta chain was seen a handful of times. Antigen specificity is unknown. The CDR3 consists of 12 residues. V shed 7 bases and J shed 2 bases, with 9 bases lying between them. Germline V gives CDR1 MDHEN, CDR2 SYDVKM. This specimen comes from a study of human T cells and chemical hapten exposure. Study-wide context: DPC at 2% was the sensitizing agent, placed on about 2 cm by about 2 cm of upper inner arm skin. Study-wide points: In the PT1 data, expanded TCR counts showed a positive correlation with patch test score.

Individual cDNA molecules had unique molecular identifiers attached to them by the library. TCRdb analysed the RACE reads with MiXCR anew, one entry per CDR3 protein. The sample contains hundreds of thousands of distinct CDR3 sequences, about 6.9% of which appear only once. Indicated time point: patch test 2, 6 weeks after DPC sensitization. Treatment: therapeutic diphenylcyclopropenone sensitization with weekly scalp DPC. Whole blood that had not been fractionated was the source of extracted total RNA. The rearrangement links TRBV28 to TRBJ2-7; no reliable D call. The clonotype was recovered from a woman in her late teens or twenties with alopecia areata. Some clones in this sample may be carry-over from other donors' samples. The sample consisted of whole blood, taken in connection with sensitization to the hapten diphenylcyclopropenone (DPC). CDR3 nucleotides: TGTGCCAGCAACTTGGGCCCCTACGAGCAGTACTTC. It encodes CASNLGPYEQYF.